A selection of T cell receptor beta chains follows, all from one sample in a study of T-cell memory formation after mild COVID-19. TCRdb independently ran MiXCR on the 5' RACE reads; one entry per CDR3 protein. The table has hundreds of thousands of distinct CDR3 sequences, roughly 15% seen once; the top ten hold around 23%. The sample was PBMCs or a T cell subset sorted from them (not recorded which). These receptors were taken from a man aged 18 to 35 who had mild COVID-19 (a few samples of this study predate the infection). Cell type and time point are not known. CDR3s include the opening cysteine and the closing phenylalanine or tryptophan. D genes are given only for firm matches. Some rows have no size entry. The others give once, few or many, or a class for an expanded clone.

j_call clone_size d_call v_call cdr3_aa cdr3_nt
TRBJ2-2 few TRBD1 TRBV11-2 CASSPRFGTANTGELFF TGTGCCAGCAGCCCTAGGTTCGGGACAGCGAACACCGGGGAGCTGTTTTTT
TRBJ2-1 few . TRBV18 CASSPLSVPDNEQFF TGTGCCAGCTCACCGTTGAGCGTCCCGGACAATGAGCAGTTCTTC
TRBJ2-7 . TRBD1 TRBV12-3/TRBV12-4 CASSFGQGSTYEQYF TGTGCCAGCAGTTTCGGACAGGGGTCCACCTACGAGCAGTACTTC
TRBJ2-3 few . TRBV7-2 CASSPATRTDTQYF TGTGCCAGCAGCCCGGCTACCAGGACAGATACGCAGTATTTT
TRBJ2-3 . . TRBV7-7 CASSPGVAPTDTQYF TGTGCCAGCTCCCCGGGGGTAGCCCCCACAGATACGCAGTATTTT
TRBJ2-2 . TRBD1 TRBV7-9 CASSSSGTGTLFF TGTGCCAGCAGCTCCTCCGGGACAGGGACACTGTTTTTT
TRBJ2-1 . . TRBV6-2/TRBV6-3 CASSGLEGRYNEQFF TGTGCCAGCAGCGGGCTGGAGGGACGCTACAATGAGCAGTTCTTC
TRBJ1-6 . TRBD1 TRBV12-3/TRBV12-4 CASSITGGGSPLHF TGTGCCAGCAGCATTACAGGGGGCGGTTCACCCCTCCACTTT
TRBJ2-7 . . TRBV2 CASSALDNEQYF TGTGCCAGCAGTGCATTAGATAACGAGCAGTACTTC
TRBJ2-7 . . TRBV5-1 CASSPGPDRSYEQYF TGCGCCAGCAGCCCCGGTCCGGACAGATCCTACGAGCAGTACTTC
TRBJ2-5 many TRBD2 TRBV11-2 CASSLGLAGIGTQYF TGTGCCAGCAGCCTCGGACTAGCGGGTATCGGGACCCAGTACTTC
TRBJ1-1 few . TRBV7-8 CASSLEAVNTEAFF TGTGCCAGCAGCTTAGAGGCGGTGAACACTGAAGCTTTCTTT
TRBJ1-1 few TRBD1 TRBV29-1 CSARGLKTEAFF TGCAGCGCCAGGGGGCTGAAGACTGAAGCTTTCTTT
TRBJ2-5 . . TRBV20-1 CSARGLSQETQYF TGCAGTGCTAGAGGGCTCAGCCAAGAGACCCAGTACTTC
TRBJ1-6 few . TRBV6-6 CATQTTFQSPLHF TGTGCCACCCAAACAACGTTTCAATCACCCCTCCACTTT
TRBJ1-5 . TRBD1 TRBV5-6 CASSTTGTAGNQPQHF TGTGCCAGCAGCACCACAGGGACAGCGGGCAATCAGCCCCAGCATTTT
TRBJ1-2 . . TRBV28 CATATRQARTTF TGTGCCACCGCCACCCGACAGGCCCGCACCACCTTC
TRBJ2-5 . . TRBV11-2 CASSGRDRQQETQYF TGTGCCAGCAGCGGACGTGACAGACAGCAAGAGACCCAGTACTTC
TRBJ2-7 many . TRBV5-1 CASSPQTGPQEKYF TGCGCCAGCAGCCCTCAGACCGGGCCCCAGGAGAAGTACTTC
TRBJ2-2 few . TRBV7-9 CASSSDSISGELFF TGTGCCAGCAGCTCAGACAGCATTTCCGGGGAGCTGTTTTTT
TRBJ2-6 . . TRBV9 CASSVDPYVGTGANVLTF TGTGCCAGCAGCGTAGACCCTTACGTCGGTACTGGGGCCAACGTCCTGACTTTC
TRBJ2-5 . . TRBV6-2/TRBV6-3 CASSYGGHVTETQYF TGTGCCAGCAGTTACGGGGGGCACGTCACGGAGACCCAGTACTTC
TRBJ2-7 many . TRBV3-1 CASSRGSPGYEQYF TGTGCCAGCAGCCGGGGCAGTCCTGGCTACGAGCAGTACTTC
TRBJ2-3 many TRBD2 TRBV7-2 CASSVLYGGADTQYF TGTGCCAGCAGCGTACTCTACGGGGGGGCAGATACGCAGTATTTT
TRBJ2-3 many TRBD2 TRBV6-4 CASSRTSGGAGTDTQYF TGTGCCAGCAGCCGGACTAGCGGGGGGGCAGGCACAGATACGCAGTATTTT
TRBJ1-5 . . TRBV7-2 CASSSTPGQPQHF TGTGCCAGCAGCTCAACTCCAGGTCAGCCCCAGCATTTT
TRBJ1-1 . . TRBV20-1 CSARGIPANTEAFF TGCAGTGCTAGAGGCATACCCGCGAACACTGAAGCTTTCTTT
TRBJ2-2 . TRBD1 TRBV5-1 CASSLGQGVTGELFF TGCGCCAGCAGCTTGGGACAGGGGGTAACCGGGGAGCTGTTTTTT
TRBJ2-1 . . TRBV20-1 CSARSWGPPAF TGCAGTGCCAGGTCGTGGGGCCCCCCGGCCTTC
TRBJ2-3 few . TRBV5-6 CASSSNGGDTQYF TGTGCCAGCAGCTCAAACGGTGGAGATACGCAGTATTTT
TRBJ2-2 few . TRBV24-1 CATGGAGELFF TGTGCCACCGGGGGAGCCGGGGAGCTGTTTTTT
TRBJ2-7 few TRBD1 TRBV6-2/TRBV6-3 CASSYSTGFREQYF TGTGCCAGCAGTTACTCGACAGGGTTCAGAGAGCAGTACTTC